This T cell receptor (beta chain) came from a study of cytomegalovirus exposure and HLA in healthy donors. Vbeta (60) and Jbeta (13) primers were used in the PCR. Per the authors' pipeline: Later analysis identified approximately 88 million unique TCR beta chains, around 10 million shared. Assay: immunoSEQ multiplex PCR; the TCRdb copy retains only in-frame clones and omits some. Clone size and V and J calls were adopted from that table, with D and trimming inferred from the DNA. The table lists some 120,000 clones, under 80% of them singletons. V trimming: 0 bases; J trimming: 1 base; junction bases outside the gene matches: 10. Germline V lookup: CDR1 MGHRA, CDR2 YSYEKL. The CDR3 totals 18 residues.

Material: PBMCs. The chain combines TRBV4-1 with TRBJ2-5; 8 nucleotides agree with TRBD2. The receptor was derived from a woman aged 55-70 years in good health and CMV-seropositive. This CDR3 reads CASSQDRQVAGGQETQYF. DNA of the CDR3: TGCGCCAGCAGCCAAGATCGTCAAGTGGCGGGGGGCCAAGAGACCCAGTACTTC.